The 31 T cell receptor beta chains below come from one sample, sequenced in a study of T cells in Graves' hyperthyroidism and ophthalmopathy. Authors of the study amplified TCR beta CDR3 regions from RNA transcripts. A first-round RT-PCR of the TCR CDR3 used the HTBI primer set. TCRdb independently ran MiXCR on the multiplex PCR reads; one entry per CDR3 protein. The table includes a few hundred thousand distinct CDR3 sequences, around a sixth detected once. The sequencing sample was made of blood. The receptors were gathered from a woman younger than 30 with Graves' hyperthyroidism.

In regard to this clonotype: A much larger clone sits a single nucleotide away, making a read error possible. The rearrangement uses TRBV9 and TRBJ2-7; 8 bases map to TRBD1. V trimming: 4 bases; J trimming: 3 bases; junction bases outside the gene matches: 9. CDR1 SGDLS and CDR2 YYNGEE come from the germline V gene. The CDR3 runs 15 residues. The CDR3 bases are TGTGCCAGCAGCTTTGCAGGGACAGGCCTCTACGAGCAGTACTTC. It encodes CASSFAGTGLYEQYF.

The CDR3 nucleotides are TGTGCCAGCAGCCAAGGACTCGGACAGGGGCGGTATGGCTACACCTTC. It codes for CASSQGLGQGRYGYTF. The chain uses TRBV4-2 and TRBJ1-2; TRBD1 matches at 9 bases. The V segment lost 1 base and the J segment 5 bases; nucleotides outside the gene matches: 8. CDR3 length: 16 amino acids. Per germline, CDR1 LGHNA and CDR2 YNFKEQ.

This clonotype has more than one count but fewer than ten. V usage is TRBV19 and J usage is TRBJ1-3; D is unclear. Trimming took off 6 bases at V and 3 bases at J, with 18 bases between the two ends. CDR3 length: 16 residues. The germline CDR1 and CDR2 sequences are LNHDA and SQIVND (reference sequence). The CDR3: CASRAGGTSNGNTIYF. In nucleotides, the CDR3 is TGTGCCAGTAGGGCCGGAGGAACGAGCAATGGAAACACCATATATTTT.

This clonotype appeared a few times. This chain uses TRBV11-2 with TRBJ2-7; no clear D gene. From germline, CDR1 is SGHAT and CDR2 FQNNGV. This CDR3 spans 16 amino acids. V lost 4 bases, J lost 2 bases, and 18 bases lay in between. CDR3 in amino acids: CASSSRAPSLTYEQYF. The CDR3 DNA reads TGTGCCAGCAGCTCTCGGGCCCCAAGCCTCACCTACGAGCAGTACTTC.

This clonotype has ten or more counts. The rearrangement uses TRBV5-1 and TRBJ1-5, with 7 bases fitting TRBD1. CDR1 SGHRS and CDR2 YFSETQ come from the germline V gene. V gave up 6 bases and J gave up 1 base; unmatched junction bases: 16. This CDR3 contains 18 residues. This CDR3 reads CASIRQGFIGLSNQPQHF. The CDR3 DNA reads TGCGCCAGCATCCGACAGGGCTTCATTGGGTTGAGCAATCAGCCCCAGCATTTT.

This clonotype came up many times. V and J are TRBV7-3 and TRBJ2-3, with D perhaps given as TRBD1 or TRBD2 (5 bases each). This CDR3 comprises 15 residues. Germline CDR1 reads SGHTA; CDR2 reads FQGTGA. The V end was cut by 4 bases, the J end by 2 bases, with 13 bases between. The DNA for the CDR3 is TGTGCCAGCAGCTCGATGGGGGTCTCCACAGATACGCAGTATTTT. It codes for CASSSMGVSTDTQYF.

This clonotype came up many times. The rearrangement joins TRBV7-2 to TRBJ1-2, with 9 bases matching TRBD1. V shed 0 bases and J 4 bases; nucleotides not matched to a gene: 3. Per germline, CDR1 SGHTA and CDR2 FQGNSA. This CDR3 is 15 amino acids long. The CDR3: CASSLAGTGIYGYTF. The DNA for the CDR3 is TGTGCCAGCAGCTTAGCCGGGACAGGGATCTATGGCTACACCTTC.

This clonotype was seen ten or more times. The V gene is TRBV5-1, the J gene TRBJ2-3, with 10 nucleotides matching TRBD2. V lost 2 bases and J lost 2; bases outside the gene matches: 5. CDR1 SGHRS and CDR2 YFSETQ come from the germline V gene. This CDR3 region has 16 residues. CDR3 nucleotides: TGCGCCAGCAGCTTCCGGACTAGCGGCCCCACAGATACGCAGTATTTT. Its translation is CASSFRTSGPTDTQYF.

V usage is TRBV7-2 and J usage is TRBJ2-7, with 9 bases lining up with TRBD2. CDR1 SGHTA and CDR2 FQGNSA come from the germline V gene. The V and J ends lost 1 base and 5 bases, in that order; junction bases with no gene match: 9. The CDR3 spans 16 residues. CDR3: CASSLGRGGLFNEQYF. CDR3 nucleotide sequence: TGTGCCAGCAGCTTAGGGCGGGGGGGCCTCTTTAACGAGCAGTACTTC.

This clonotype was counted ten times or more. V and J are TRBV11-1 and TRBJ2-1, with 8 bases fitting TRBD1. The CDR3 runs to 15 residues. V dropped 6 bases and J dropped 8; count of bases not matched to a gene: 12. The germline gives CDR1 SGHAT, CDR2 FQDESV (reference sequence). CDR3 sequence (DNA): TGTGCCAGCAGGCAAACTGACAGGGGCCCCCATGAGCAGTTCTTC. It yields the protein CASRQTDRGPHEQFF.

This clonotype was recorded a few times. V and J are TRBV9 and TRBJ2-7, with 7 bases aligning to TRBD2. The CDR3 totals 16 residues. The germline gives CDR1 SGDLS, CDR2 YYNGEE. The trim removed 0 bases at V and 3 bases at J, leaving 9 bases unmatched. The CDR3 region is CASSVAPSGKYYEQYF. The CDR3 bases are TGTGCCAGCAGCGTAGCTCCAAGCGGGAAGTACTACGAGCAGTACTTC. Combining the CDR3 with reference TRBV9 and TRBJ2-7 gives the whole variable domain DSGVTQTPKHLITATGQRVTLRCSPRSGDLSVYWYQQSLDQGLQFLIQYYNGEERAKGNILERFSAQQFPDLHSELNLSSLELGDSALYFCASSVAPSGKYYEQYFGPGTRLTVT.

This clonotype was counted only a few times. This chain links TRBV5-5 with TRBJ2-1, with TRBD2 identical over 10 bases. Trimming at V came to 5 bases and at J to 6 bases, leaving 5 bases not matched to a gene. Germline CDR1 SGHKS, CDR2 YYEKEE (reference sequence). This CDR3 is built from 14 residues. For the CDR3, the DNA is TGTGCCAGCAGGCTAGCGGGGGTCCCCAATGAGCAGTTCTTC. Amino acid sequence: CASRLAGVPNEQFF.

This chain links TRBV18 with TRBJ1-3, with D possibly TRBD1 on 6 matching bases. The CDR3 covers 18 residues. The germline V gene has CDR1 KGHSH and CDR2 LQKENI. V was pared by 2 bases and J by 4 bases, with 21 bases between. CDR3 loop: CASSPALGQLRRGNTIYF. The CDR3 region has the DNA TGTGCCAGCTCACCAGCACTTGGACAGCTCCGTAGAGGAAACACCATATATTTT.

The CDR3: CASRSEETYNEQFF. The DNA for the CDR3 is TGTGCCAGCAGATCCGAGGAGACCTACAATGAGCAGTTCTTC. The chain employs TRBV3-1 and TRBJ2-1; D gene uncertain. In germline, CDR1 is LGHDT, CDR2 YNNKEL (reference sequence). CDR3 length equals 14 residues. The V end was cut by 6 bases, the J end by 2 bases, with 11 bases between.

The chain combines TRBV5-1 with TRBJ2-1; the match to TRBD1 covers 10 bases. Germline lookup yields CDR1 SGHRS and CDR2 YFSETQ. V gave up 4 bases and J gave up 4 bases; unmatched junction bases: 8. The CDR3 contains 16 residues. CDR3 amino acids: CASSLHGQGGYNEQFF. The CDR3 DNA reads as TGCGCCAGCAGCCTCCATGGACAGGGGGGATACAATGAGCAGTTCTTC.

This chain connects TRBV3-1 to TRBJ2-5, with D possibly called TRBD1 or TRBD2 (6 bases each). Germline V lookup: CDR1 LGHDT, CDR2 YNNKEL (reference sequence). The V end lost 8 bases, the J end lost 2 bases, and 18 bases lay between the germline ends. The CDR3 consists of 15 residues. The CDR3 nucleotides read TGTGCCAGCGGCGAGAAAGGGGGGTCACAAGAGACCCAGTACTTC. It translates to CASGEKGGSQETQYF.

This clonotype was picked up many times. V and J are TRBV28 and TRBJ2-7; the D is unclear. V lost 2 bases, J lost 2 bases, and 10 bases lay in between. Looked up from germline, CDR1 is MDHEN and CDR2 is SYDVKM. The CDR3 extends over 14 amino acids. CDR3 nucleotides: TGTGCCAGCAGTTTAATGGCGGATACCTACGAGCAGTACTTC. Translated: CASSLMADTYEQYF.

There are a few counts of this clonotype. This rearrangement joins TRBV5-6 to TRBJ1-2; possibly TRBD1 for D (6 bases). The V and J ends lost 4 bases and 4 bases respectively, with 20 bases between them. Germline V lookup: CDR1 SGHDT, CDR2 YYEEEE. The CDR3 totals 16 residues. CDR3 amino acids: CASSPKTGKGRYGYTF. CDR3 DNA sequence: TGTGCCAGCAGCCCAAAAACAGGGAAGGGCCGCTATGGCTACACCTTC.

This clonotype occurred a few times. The CDR3 sequence is CASSPLDRALYEQYF. The DNA for the CDR3 is TGTGCCAGCTCACCACTGGACAGGGCTCTCTACGAGCAGTACTTC. The gene calls are TRBV18 and TRBJ2-7, with TRBD1 identical over 8 bases. The CDR3 sequence is 15 residues long. CDR1 is KGHSH, CDR2 LQKENI, per germline. V dropped 1 base and J dropped 3; count of bases not matched to a gene: 5.

This clonotype was recorded many times. This CDR3 reads CASGGVAGGSETQYF. In DNA form, the CDR3 reads TGTGCCAGCGGGGGGGTAGCGGGAGGGTCAGAGACCCAGTACTTC. The chain has TRBV2 and TRBJ2-5; 11 nucleotides agree with TRBD2. V was pared by 8 bases and J by 4 bases, with 9 bases of the junction left unmatched. Germline V gene lookup returns CDR1 SNHLY and CDR2 FYNNEI. This CDR3 comprises 15 residues.

The sample holds many counts of this clonotype. The J gene is TRBJ2-5, the V gene TRBV6-2 or TRBV6-3, with 15 bases identical to TRBD2. V shed 6 bases and J 2 bases; nucleotides not matched to a gene: 7. CDR1 and CDR2 from the germline V gene are MNHEY and SVGEGT. This CDR3 contains 17 residues. This CDR3 reads CASSNLGLAGGQETQYF. The CDR3 region has the DNA TGTGCCAGCAGCAACCTAGGACTAGCGGGGGGGCAAGAGACCCAGTACTTC.

The sample holds many counts of this clonotype. The J gene is TRBJ1-2, the V gene TRBV5-1; the D gene is possibly TRBD1 (5 bases). V shed 0 bases and J shed 2 bases, with 11 bases lying between them. In germline, CDR1 is SGHRS, CDR2 YFSETQ. The CDR3 spans 15 residues. This chain's CDR3 is CASSLDRRQNYGYTF. CDR3 coding DNA: TGCGCCAGCAGCTTGGATAGAAGACAGAACTATGGCTACACCTTC.

Ten or more counts support this clonotype. The chain joins TRBV18 to TRBJ2-1; 14 bases are shared with TRBD2. Germline lookup yields CDR1 KGHSH and CDR2 LQKENI. Trimming cost V 0 bases and J 7 bases; bases outside gene matches: 5. The CDR3 contains 17 residues. This CDR3 is CASSPPGLAGAPNEQFF. In DNA, the CDR3 is TGTGCCAGCTCACCACCGGGACTAGCGGGGGCACCAAATGAGCAGTTCTTC.

Only a few counts were recorded for this clonotype. V gene TRBV10-1 combines with J gene TRBJ2-7; 8 bases line up with TRBD2. After removal of 0 bases from V and 3 bases from J, the junction contained 10 bases not matched to a gene. Looked up from germline, CDR1 is WNHNN and CDR2 is SYGVQD (reference sequence). The CDR3 length is 17 residues. The CDR3 nucleotides are TGCGCCAGCAGTGAGTCCCTGGGCCGGGGGGGAAACTACGAGCAGTACTTC. Amino acids: CASSESLGRGGNYEQYF.

This clonotype was seen a few times. This chain uses TRBV19 with TRBJ1-5; D not certain. CDR3 length: 14 amino acids. CDR1 is LNHDA, CDR2 SQIVND, per germline (reference sequence). The V gene lost 9 bases and the J gene lost 2 bases, with 14 bases spanning the gap. CDR3 in amino acids: CASQPAGRNQPQHF. Here the CDR3 DNA reads TGTGCCAGCCAGCCGGCGGGTCGCAATCAGCCCCAGCATTTT.

This sequence joins TRBV2 and TRBJ2-1, with D perhaps matching TRBD1 (6 bases). Looked up from germline, CDR1 is SNHLY and CDR2 is FYNNEI. CDR3 size: 14 residues. The germline V and J ends were trimmed by 4 bases and 4 bases, with 11 bases remaining between them. The CDR3 reads CASSGGPGYNEQFF. DNA of the CDR3: TGTGCCAGCAGTGGGGGGCCGGGATACAATGAGCAGTTCTTC.

This clonotype was seen many times. The genes are TRBV7-2 and TRBJ1-2; possibly TRBD1 for D (5 bases). This CDR3 has 15 amino acids. V was clipped by 2 bases and J by 1 base, with 11 bases between them. The germline V gene encodes CDR1 SGHTA and CDR2 FQGNSA. CDR3 region: CASSLRVRVNYGYTF. The CDR3 coding sequence is TGTGCCAGCAGCTTAAGGGTCAGGGTTAACTATGGCTACACCTTC.

This clonotype was seen many times. The CDR3 is CASSLIALSIDEQFF. The CDR3 coding sequence is TGTGCCAGCAGCTTAATCGCACTGTCGATCGATGAGCAGTTCTTC. The gene calls are TRBV7-3 and TRBJ2-1; no clear D gene. The germline V and J ends were trimmed by 1 base and 8 bases, with 15 bases remaining between them. This CDR3 contains 15 residues. Germline V lookup: CDR1 SGHTA, CDR2 FQGTGA. Full variable domain (remainder filled in from reference TRBV7-3 and TRBJ2-1): GAGVSQTPSNKVTEKGKYVELRCDPISGHTALYWYRQSLGQGPEFLIYFQGTGAADDSGLPNDRFFAVRPEGSVSTLKIQRTERGDSAVYLCASSLIALSIDEQFFGPGTRLTVL.

This sequence joins TRBV28 and TRBJ2-1; no firm D call. Trimming cost V 7 bases and J 1 base, with 11 bases left between them. The germline gives CDR1 MDHEN, CDR2 SYDVKM. The CDR3 covers 14 residues. The CDR3 reads CASKDPFSYNEQFF. The CDR3 bases are TGTGCCAGCAAGGACCCCTTTTCCTACAATGAGCAGTTCTTC.

This clonotype was seen repeatedly, ten times or more. The CDR3: CASSYLPGPSSYEQYF. Written as DNA, the CDR3 is TGCGCCAGCAGCTATCTCCCGGGACCTAGCTCCTACGAGCAGTACTTC. The chain links TRBV5-1 to TRBJ2-7; D assignment may be TRBD1 or TRBD2 (5 bases each). V was shortened by 3 bases and J by 0 bases, with 16 bases between the two germline ends. In germline, CDR1 is SGHRS, CDR2 YFSETQ. CDR3 length: 16 amino acids.

The chain employs TRBV18 and TRBJ1-4; 7 nucleotides agree with TRBD1. The CDR3 covers 15 residues. Germline V gives CDR1 KGHSH, CDR2 LQKENI. The V and J ends lost 2 bases and 5 bases, in that order; junction bases with no gene match: 5. The CDR3 spells CASSPSGTANEKLFF. The CDR3 nucleotides are TGTGCCAGCTCACCATCCGGGACAGCGAATGAAAAACTGTTTTTT. Together with reference TRBV18 and TRBJ1-4, the CDR3 gives the full variable domain: NAGVMQNPRHLVRRRGQEARLRCSPMKGHSHVYWYRQLPEEGLKFMVYLQKENIIDESGMPKERFSAEFPKEGPSILRIQQVVRGDSAAYFCASSPSGTANEKLFFGSGTQLSVL.